This T cell receptor (beta chain) is from a study of shared clonotypes between healthy human individuals (dated by TCRdb to about 2020). General notes on the study: The cohort included three men and two women between 18 and 49 years of age. To increase sequencing depth and limit assay-specific biases, different laboratories used diverse techniques to prepare libraries and sequence TCR repertoires. To estimate repertoire size and how much clonotype sharing occurs between individuals, the study deeply sequenced the blood TCR repertoires of 4 to 6 healthy adults. Each donor's leukapheresis produced roughly between about 0.85 and 10 billion PBMCs. Per donor, three plates each were used for CD4 naive and CD4 memory, two for CD8 naive, and one for CD8 memory.

Points on this clone: Its cognate antigen has yet to be identified. No clone much larger than this one lies a single base away; base qualities are absent.

The investigation overall reported the following: Pairwise subsampling indicated that sequencing depth was expected to affect the degree of clonotype sharing among donors. Because the study included a small number of donors, the genetic and exposure-history diversity represented was limited. Sampling was limited to blood, and TCR repertoires in tissue likely differ from TCR repertoires in blood. Clonotypes shared by all four sorted-subset donors showed higher generation probabilities than non-shared clonotypes. Across a handful of donors, approximately 4.9% of naive CD4, roughly 3.3% of naive CD8, roughly 2.3% of memory CD4, and roughly 0.4% of memory CD8 clonotypes were shared. Even with the large sequencing depth, rarefaction of the sorted-subset datasets indicated that sequencing was incomplete. Estimated clonotype richness was generally larger for naive than for memory subsets.

The donors were healthy, HIV-negative adults who had no recently reported acute infections or vaccinations. Every donor was a Caucasian adult residing in Nashville, Tennessee, USA. CD4+ T cells were enriched through magnetic negative selection, after which naive cells were positively selected on CD45RA and the remaining negative fraction served as the memory subset. Blood was collected by leukapheresis, and PBMCs were isolated by Ficoll-Histopaque density gradient centrifugation and then cryopreserved in liquid nitrogen vapor phase. Purity and quantity of every magnetically sorted T cell population were checked by analytical flow cytometry. Each sorted fraction had its genomic DNA isolated and then quantified by UV absorbance on a Nanodrop 2000c. Using the deep immunoSEQ assay, TCR CDR3 regions were amplified from genomic DNA by multiplex PCR. For each cell subset, the extracted genomic DNA was distributed evenly across all wells of several immunoSEQ 96-well plates, and each plate served as one replicate. For sorted subsets, roughly 200 ng of genomic DNA, equivalent to tens of thousands of T cell genomes, went into each replicate PCR. Purified libraries were measured with a Qubit 3.0 fluorometer, size-checked on a Bioanalyzer 2100, and measured again with the KAPA Library Quantification kit. Each immunoSEQ 96-well plate was sequenced on its own single-read 150-cycle Illumina NextSeq 550 flow cell. The paper's processing steps were these. Because only junctional sequences without quality scores were contained in the immunoSEQ output, filtering matching that applied to full-length reads could not be performed. Sequences were annotated with PyIR, a Python wrapper for IgBLAST v1.9, and V/J genes and CDR3 were assigned using IMGT germline references. Reads with weak V/J assignments (E-value above 1e-6), missing CDR3, stop codons, out-of-frame junctions, or ambiguous translated residues were removed. A V3J clonotype was defined by an identical inferred V gene, J gene, and CDR3 amino acid sequence. Percentage overlap between repertoires was calculated by dividing the number of shared unique clonotypes by the size of the smaller repertoire. Repertoire richness was assessed with RTK rarefaction, the Chao1 estimator, and Recon v2.1 estimates of unobserved clonotypes. For all TCRbeta clonotypes obtained by the gDNA method from a handful of donors, generation probabilities were computed with OLGA. TCRdb stores this immuneACCESS table with in-frame sequences only. Part of the clones is absent; in the studies checked, under half of the shortfall reflects unresolved V genes, and no reason is known for the rest. The D gene and trimming were derived from the DNA, and the V and J assignments and clone size from that table. For this sample the table gives 650,000 to 750,000 clones, of which 60% to 80% were detected only once. 1.8% of the sample goes to the ten largest clones.

Sequenced sample: memory CD4+ T cells sorted from blood. The cell subset or site label, read with the paper, signifies: CD45RA-negative fraction. This receptor was identified in a woman aged 30 to 39 in good health.

The CDR3 loop reads CASSQATSSYEQYF. The base sequence is TGTGCCAGCTCCCAAGCAACTAGCAGCTACGAGCAGTACTTC. The chain links TRBV18 with TRBJ2-7; the best D guess is TRBD2, with 6 bases matching. V lost 6 bases and J lost 3 bases; the stretch between them is 15 bases long. Inclusive of the bounding cysteine and phenylalanine, the CDR3 is 14 residues long. Only the CDR3 DNA is retained, 42 bases long and in frame from the first base. Reading the germline V gene gives CDR1 KGHSH and CDR2 LQKENI. Beyond the CDR3, the reference TRBV18 and TRBJ2-7 genes provide the residues; the full variable domain reads: NAGVMQNPRHLVRRRGQEARLRCSPMKGHSHVYWYRQLPEEGLKFMVYLQKENIIDESGMPKERFSAEFPKEGPSILRIQQVVRGDSAAYFCASSQATSSYEQYFGPGTRLTVT.